The 25 T cell receptor beta chains below come from one sample, sequenced in a study of T-cell memory formation after mild COVID-19. TCRdb passed the 5' RACE reads through MiXCR, listing each CDR3 protein once. The table shows around 500,000 distinct CDR3 sequences, with about 20% occurring only once. Sample: PBMCs or a T cell subset sorted from them (not recorded which). The source is an adult woman who had mild COVID-19 (a few samples of this study predate the infection). Cell type and time point are not known.

This clonotype was detected only a few times. The gene calls are TRBV7-6 and TRBJ2-1, with TRBD1 matching 7 bases. Germline values: CDR1 SGHVS, CDR2 FNYEAQ. Trimming cost V 4 bases and J 3 bases; bases outside gene matches: 9. The CDR3 length is 16 residues. The CDR3 loop is CASSSSDREFYNEQFF. The CDR3 nucleotides are TGTGCCAGCAGCTCGTCTGACAGGGAGTTCTACAATGAGCAGTTCTTC.

A few counts support this clonotype. The rearrangement joins TRBV12-3 or TRBV12-4 to TRBJ2-7, with D perhaps TRBD1 (6 bases). V was cut by 5 bases and J by 6 bases, with 17 bases left in between. This CDR3 comprises 14 residues. CDR3 nucleotides: TGTGCCAGCAGTAAGGGGGTGGTGGGGCTCGAGCAGTACTTC. This sequence encodes CASSKGVVGLEQYF.

This clonotype turned up a few times. The rearrangement links TRBV2 to TRBJ1-2, with D possibly TRBD1 on 5 matching bases. The CDR3 has 12 amino acids. V gave up 8 bases and J gave up 4 bases, with 11 bases separating them. Germline V gene sequence: CDR1 SNHLY, CDR2 FYNNEI. The CDR3 DNA reads TGTGCCAGCCAGGGATCTTTCTATGGCTACACCTTC. Protein sequence: CASQGSFYGYTF.

J is TRBJ2-6 and V is TRBV5-1; D is ambiguous. Between the trimmed V and J ends, which lost 0 bases and 1 base, there was a span of 8 bases. Looked up from germline, CDR1 is SGHRS and CDR2 is YFSETQ. CDR3 length: 16 amino acids. The CDR3 protein is CASSLGVRSGANVLTF. The CDR3 coding sequence is TGCGCCAGCAGCTTGGGGGTGCGGTCTGGGGCCAACGTCCTGACTTTC.

This clonotype came up a few times. The V and J genes are TRBV4-2 and TRBJ2-3, with D possibly TRBD2 on 6 matching bases. V was shortened by 0 bases and J by 8 bases, with 18 bases between the two germline ends. The CDR3 consists of 16 residues. Germline assignment: CDR1 LGHNA and CDR2 YNFKEQ. For the CDR3, the DNA is TGTGCCAGCAGCCAAGAAACTAGCCCCGGACCGGGTACGCAGTATTTT. It codes for CASSQETSPGPGTQYF.

In this sample, this clonotype turned up a few times. The genes are TRBV4-3 and TRBJ2-3; D gene uncertain. This CDR3 has 15 amino acids. Germline V gene lookup returns CDR1 LGHNA and CDR2 YSLEER. V dropped 0 bases and J dropped 0 bases, with 7 bases sitting between them. CDR3 amino acids: CASSQDWASTDTQYF. As DNA, the CDR3 is TGCGCCAGCAGCCAAGACTGGGCTAGCACAGATACGCAGTATTTT.

V and J are TRBV7-9 and TRBJ2-7, with D possibly being TRBD1 (5 bases). Germline V gene sequence: CDR1 SEHNR, CDR2 FQNEAQ (reference sequence). The CDR3 has 17 amino acids. Trimming stripped 5 bases from V and 3 bases from J, with 23 bases between. Here the CDR3 reads CASSPRLRKDKNYEQYF. CDR3 bases: TGTGCCAGCAGCCCAAGACTTCGGAAGGACAAGAACTACGAGCAGTACTTC.

This clonotype was seen a handful of times. The rearrangement uses TRBV7-6 and TRBJ2-7; unclear D gene. Trimming took off 8 bases at V and 6 bases at J, with 20 bases between the two ends. Germline V gene data show CDR1 as SGHVS and CDR2 as FNYEAQ. The CDR3 extends over 14 amino acids. The CDR3 coding sequence is TGTGCCAGCGGTTCCAACGCTCCATGGGGCGAGCAGTACTTC. It specifies CASGSNAPWGEQYF.

The chain combines TRBV5-1 with TRBJ2-1; 8 bases match TRBD2. The CDR3 extends over 15 amino acids. V was pared by 0 bases and J by 6 bases, with 5 bases of the junction left unmatched. Germline values: CDR1 SGHRS, CDR2 YFSETQ. CDR3 sequence (DNA): TGCGCCAGCAGCTTGGTAACTAGCGGTCGCAATGAGCAGTTCTTC. Its translation: CASSLVTSGRNEQFF.

A few counts support this clonotype. The chain employs TRBV20-1 and TRBJ2-1; perhaps TRBD2 as D (6 bases). The CDR3 is made up of 15 amino acids. The V gene lost 2 bases and the J gene lost 4 bases, with 15 bases spanning the gap. Germline assignment: CDR1 DFQATT and CDR2 SNEGSKA (reference sequence). The CDR3 is CSARIPSASYNEQFF. The DNA of the CDR3 is TGCAGTGCTAGAATCCCTAGCGCGAGTTACAATGAGCAGTTCTTC.

The J gene is TRBJ2-1, the V gene TRBV5-1; 12 nucleotides match TRBD1. Per the germline V gene, CDR1 is SGHRS and CDR2 is YFSETQ. V lost 4 bases, J lost 9 bases, and 5 bases stayed unmatched. This CDR3 has 14 amino acids. This chain's CDR3 is CASSGGQGASEQFF. DNA for the CDR3: TGCGCCAGCAGCGGGGGACAGGGGGCCTCTGAGCAGTTCTTC.

This clonotype was seen a handful of times. This chain uses TRBV10-3 with TRBJ1-5; D gene unclear. V lost 1 base and J 4 bases, leaving 5 bases between the germline ends. The germline V gene has CDR1 ENHRY and CDR2 SYGVKD. CDR3 length: 13 amino acids. Written as DNA, the CDR3 is TGTGCCATCAGTGAGTTAAGAAATCAGCCCCAGCATTTT. Translated, it gives CAISELRNQPQHF.

V usage is TRBV7-2 and J usage is TRBJ2-1; D is unresolved. Germline lookup yields CDR1 SGHTA and CDR2 FQGNSA. The CDR3 contains 13 residues. Trimming stripped 5 bases from V and 10 bases from J, with 15 bases between. CDR3 sequence: CASSPPPVVEQFF. CDR3 DNA sequence: TGTGCCAGCAGCCCGCCTCCGGTCGTGGAGCAGTTCTTC.

There are many counts of this clonotype. The gene calls are TRBV5-6 and TRBJ1-1; 10 positions agree with TRBD1. With 0 bases clipped from V and 7 bases from J, the junction kept 3 bases outside the gene matches. The CDR3 has 14 amino acids. Germline V gives CDR1 SGHDT, CDR2 YYEEEE. The DNA of the CDR3 is TGTGCCAGCAGCTTGGGACAGGGGGCTGGTGAAGCTTTCTTT. Protein product: CASSLGQGAGEAFF.

The CDR3 sequence: CASSLRTYQETQYF. The CDR3 nucleotides read TGTGCCAGCAGCCTACGGACATACCAAGAGACCCAGTACTTC. This rearrangement joins TRBV3-1 to TRBJ2-5, with D possibly TRBD1 on 5 matching bases. Germline lookup yields CDR1 LGHDT and CDR2 YNNKEL (reference sequence). Trimming took 4 bases from V and 0 from J, leaving 9 bases between them. This CDR3 has 14 residues.

V usage is TRBV19 and J usage is TRBJ2-1; 10 bases match TRBD1. The germline CDR1 and CDR2 sequences are LNHDA and SQIVND (reference sequence). This CDR3 region has 15 residues. The V and J ends lost 6 bases and 7 bases, in that order; junction bases with no gene match: 9. The CDR3 here is CASRGDRGLRNEQFF. CDR3 DNA sequence: TGTGCCAGTAGAGGAGACAGGGGGCTACGGAATGAGCAGTTCTTC.

This clonotype has a handful of counts. An end of the junction differs from the germline gene, which may be a read error. This chain uses TRBV7-9 with TRBJ2-1, with D maybe TRBD2 (5 bases). Germline-derived CDR1 and CDR2 are SEHNR and FQNEAQ (reference sequence). CDR3 length equals 14 residues. The CDR3 sequence: CASSLAGVDNEQFF. For the CDR3, the DNA is TGTGCCAGCAGCCTAGCCGGGGTGGACAATGAGCAGTTCTTC.

This chain's CDR3 is CASSLLGQGYNEQFF. CDR3 coding DNA: TGTGCCAGCAGTTTGCTGGGACAGGGATACAATGAGCAGTTCTTC. The rearrangement uses TRBV6-2 or TRBV6-3 and TRBJ2-1; 9 positions match TRBD1. CDR3 length: 15 residues. The ends lost 4 bases at V and 4 bases at J; junction bases unmatched: 5. Germline CDR1 reads MNHEY; CDR2 reads SVGEGT.

The J gene is TRBJ1-2, the V gene TRBV7-9; D possibly corresponds to TRBD1 (6 bases). The CDR3 loop spans 13 amino acids. The V gene lost 6 bases and the J gene lost 8 bases, with 16 bases spanning the gap. The V gene's germline CDR1 is SEHNR and CDR2 FQNEAQ (reference sequence). In DNA, the CDR3 is TGTGCCAGCAGGGGGGGGCAGCTGGACGGCTACACCTTC. Amino acid sequence: CASRGGQLDGYTF.

CDR3 DNA: TGTGCCACCCTTCCACCTGGGGGGAACACTGAAGCTTTCTTT. Residues: CATLPPGGNTEAFF. This chain uses TRBV7-6 with TRBJ1-1, with TRBD1 as a possible D gene (5 bases). The germline V gene encodes CDR1 SGHVS and CDR2 FNYEAQ. This CDR3 region has 14 residues. The V gene lost 10 bases and the J gene lost 1 base, with 16 bases spanning the gap.

Note on this clonotype: An end of the junction differs from the germline gene, which may be a read error. This sequence joins TRBV7-6 and TRBJ1-5, with 7 nucleotides matching TRBD1. The CDR3 runs 15 residues. The V gene's germline CDR1 is SGHVS and CDR2 FNYEAQ. The CDR3 DNA sequence: TGTGCCAGCAGCTTAGTAGCAGGGGGACATCAGCCACAGCATTTT. The encoded protein is CASSLVAGGHQPQHF.

This clonotype was detected only a few times. The chain employs TRBV4-1 and TRBJ1-1; unclear D gene. V dropped 2 bases and J dropped 4 bases, with 17 bases sitting between them. The CDR3 has 16 residues. The germline V gene has CDR1 MGHRA and CDR2 YSYEKL. CDR3 coding DNA: TGCGCCAGCAGCCAACTAACAAATAGTCGTTCCACTGAAGCTTTCTTT. It codes for CASSQLTNSRSTEAFF.

This clonotype was seen more than once but under ten times. The V and J genes are TRBV5-1 and TRBJ1-1, with D perhaps TRBD1 (5 bases). This CDR3 has 15 amino acids. The V gene's germline CDR1 is SGHRS and CDR2 YFSETQ. Trimming left V 0 bases short and J 1 base short, with 10 bases between. The CDR3 DNA is TGCGCCAGCAGCTTGGAGGGCAGGGAGAACACTGAAGCTTTCTTT. This translates into CASSLEGRENTEAFF.

This clonotype was counted a few times. The chain joins TRBV7-9 to TRBJ2-5; D gene unclear. CDR1 SEHNR and CDR2 FQNEAQ come from the germline V gene (reference sequence). The CDR3 extends over 16 amino acids. The V end was cut by 1 base, the J end by 2 bases, with 14 bases between. The DNA of the CDR3 is TGTGCCAGCAGCTTAGTTACCTCATACGCTCAAGAGACCCAGTACTTC. It is translated as CASSLVTSYAQETQYF.

V gene TRBV12-3 or TRBV12-4 combines with J gene TRBJ2-1; 7 bases match TRBD2. V was pared by 6 bases and J by 5 bases, with 7 bases of the junction left unmatched. This CDR3 has 14 amino acids. Here the CDR3 DNA reads TGTGCCAGCAGCTCCTCCGGGACTAACAATGAGCAGTTCTTC. This gives the protein CASSSSGTNNEQFF.